This T cell receptor beta chain was observed in a study of OX40 agonist ivuxolimab in advanced cancers. Patients were ruled out by autoimmune disease history or systemic immunosuppression. At baseline, cycle 4 day 1, and cycle 7 day 1, blood was sampled. About this clone: The target antigen is unknown.

Study-level results: The average count of expanded clones was higher among CD8+ T cells than among CD4+. Also showing low normalized T-cell clonal expansion were some of the nonresponders.

Clones were read by immunoSEQ multiplex PCR, and TCRdb kept only the in-frame ones, dropping some. Of around 67,000 clones in the sample, 87% were seen once. Germline assignment: CDR1 SEHNR and CDR2 FQNEAQ (reference sequence). The CDR3 length is 15 residues. V lost 5 bases to trimming and J lost 4 bases; unmatched junction nucleotides: 4. The sequencing used CD4+ or CD8+ T cells sorted from blood, collected in a trial of the OX40 agonist ivuxolimab. The source is an adult with an advanced solid tumor such as melanoma, head and neck, liver or kidney cancer. The gene calls are TRBV7-9 and TRBJ2-2, with TRBD1 matching 10 bases. The CDR3 DNA is TGTGCCAGCAGCCCAGGACAGGGGGTCACCGGGGAGCTGTTTTTT. This encodes CASSPGQGVTGELFF.